These T cell receptor beta chains were read from a single sample in a study of neoadjuvant nivolumab and ipilimumab in lung cancer. Sequenced by immunoSEQ multiplex PCR; TCRdb stores in-frame clones only, minus some. The table includes some 25,000 clones, about 76% detected once. The sequenced sample was tumor tissue, obtained after neoadjuvant nivolumab, alone or with ipilimumab, at or shortly before surgery. The receptor set was obtained from an adult with non-small cell lung cancer. The CDR3 runs from the conserved cysteine through the conserved F or W. The D gene is left open where the match is weak. Not all rows give a size; the values are once, few, many and, for expanded clones, a class.

NA	TRBV4-1	TRBJ2-4	NA	TGCGCCAGCAGCCAAGTTGTGACAGTAGCCAAAAACATTCAGTACTTC	CASSQVVTVAKNIQYF
NA	TRBV5-4	TRBJ1-2	NA	TGTGCCAGCAGCCCTGGACAGTATGGCTACACCTTC	CASSPGQYGYTF
NA	TRBV6-1	TRBJ2-5	TRBD2	TGTGCCAGCAGTGAGACTAGCGGGGGGGCAGAGACCCAGTACTTC	CASSETSGGAETQYF
few	TRBV29-1	TRBJ1-2	NA	TGCAGCGTTGAGCCCCGGCGGGGAGCTAACTATGGCTACACCTTC	CSVEPRRGANYGYTF
NA	TRBV5-4	TRBJ2-7	TRBD1	TGTGCCACCCGCCCGGGACAGGGGTCCGAGCAGTACTTC	CATRPGQGSEQYF
NA	TRBV5-6	TRBJ2-2	NA	TGTGCCAGCAGCTTGCGCCTCATAGGGTTGAACACCGGGGAGCTGTTTTTT	CASSLRLIGLNTGELFF
few	TRBV2	TRBJ1-1	NA	TGTGCCAGCAAGGGCAGATCGTGGACTGAAGCTTTCTTT	CASKGRSWTEAFF
NA	TRBV5-1	TRBJ1-2	NA	TGCGCCAGCAGCCCCGGAGTTACAGGGTCTGGCTACACCTTC	CASSPGVTGSGYTF
NA	TRBV18	TRBJ2-6	NA	TGTGCCAGCTCGCTGCAATTCAAGGGCGTCCTGACTTTC	CASSLQFKGVLTF
NA	TRBV2	TRBJ1-2	NA	TGTGCCAGCAGAGCCTATGGCTACACCTTC	CASRAYGYTF
NA	TRBV4-3	TRBJ2-3	NA	TGCGCCAGCAGACCCGCTAGCACAGATACGCAGTATTTT	CASRPASTDTQYF
NA	TRBV10-2	TRBJ2-7	TRBD1	TGCGCCAGCAAGATGGGGACAGGGGACTACGAGCAGTACTTC	CASKMGTGDYEQYF
once	TRBV4-1	TRBJ2-1	TRBD2	TGCGCCAGCAGCCAAGATCCCGGACTAGCGGGGGGGCCGGGGAATGAGCAGTTCTTC	CASSQDPGLAGGPGNEQFF
once	TRBV7-9	TRBJ1-2	NA	TGTGCCAGCAGCTCGATCGGGTCTGTTTCTTATGGCTACACCTTC	CASSSIGSVSYGYTF
NA	TRBV7-8	TRBJ2-1	TRBD2	TGTGCCAGCAGCTTAATGCCAGCGGGGAACGGGAATGAGCAGTTCTTC	CASSLMPAGNGNEQFF
NA	TRBV5-5	TRBJ1-4	NA	TGTGCCAGCACCGAGGGCAGTACTAATGAAAAACTGTTTTTT	CASTEGSTNEKLFF
NA	TRBV7-2	TRBJ2-2	NA	TGTGCCAGCCGGACAGCTAACACCGGGGAGCTGTTTTTT	CASRTANTGELFF
few	TRBV10-3	TRBJ2-7	NA	TGTGCCATCAGCCCCCAGGGATGGTACGAGCAGTACTTC	CAISPQGWYEQYF
NA	TRBV18	TRBJ1-6	NA	TGTGCCAGCTCACCACCGGGAGGCTATAATTCACCCCTCCACTTT	CASSPPGGYNSPLHF
NA	TRBV6-1	TRBJ2-7	NA	TGTGCCAGCAGTGAAGAAGGGGGGGCTGGGTACGAGCAGTACTTC	CASSEEGGAGYEQYF
NA	TRBV11-2	TRBJ1-2	NA	TGTGCCAGCAGCTCCTCCTCGGGGTATGGCTACACCTTC	CASSSSSGYGYTF
NA	TRBV11-2	TRBJ2-7	NA	TGTGCCAGCAGCTTATTCAGGGAAGGCGAGCAGTACTTC	CASSLFREGEQYF
NA	TRBV7-9	TRBJ2-7	TRBD1	TGTGCCAGCAGCTCAGGACAGGGTAGGGCCTACGAGCAGTACTTC	CASSSGQGRAYEQYF
once	TRBV18	TRBJ1-1	NA	TGTGCCAGCTCACCAAATCCAAGCACTGAAGCTTTCTTT	CASSPNPSTEAFF
NA	TRBV11-2	TRBJ1-1	TRBD1	TGTGCCAGCAGCCGAGAGGGGGCGGGCGAAGCTTTCTTT	CASSREGAGEAFF
NA	TRBV4-3	TRBJ2-7	NA	TGCGCCAGCAGCCAAGTCTACGGGGGCTACGAGCAGTACTTC	CASSQVYGGYEQYF
NA	TRBV6-5	TRBJ1-2	TRBD1	TGTGCCAGCAGCCTAGACAGGGGCCGCTTCTATGGCTACACCTTC	CASSLDRGRFYGYTF
NA	TRBV30	TRBJ1-6	NA	TGTGCCTGGAGTGTACGGGCGTCCCCCCACTTT	CAWSVRASPHF
once	TRBV11-2	TRBJ2-1	TRBD1	TGTGCCAGCAGCTCCCCGGACAGGGGGAAGGATGAGCAGTTCTTC	CASSSPDRGKDEQFF
few	TRBV2	TRBJ2-3	NA	TGTGCCAGCACCCTTCAGGGACCCTCCGGAGATACGCAGTATTTT	CASTLQGPSGDTQYF
NA	TRBV6-1	TRBJ1-5	NA	TGTGCCAGCAGTGAAATGGGGAGTATGGATCAGCCCCAGCATTTT	CASSEMGSMDQPQHF
once	TRBV6-1	TRBJ2-2	NA	TGTGCCAGCAGTTTCGACAGGCTAGCCACCGGGGAGCTGTTTTTT	CASSFDRLATGELFF
NA	TRBV5-5	TRBJ1-2	NA	TGTGCCAGCAGCCCGGACGGAATCTATGGCTACACCTTC	CASSPDGIYGYTF
NA	TRBV6-5	TRBJ2-1	TRBD1	TGTGCCAGCAGTCCGGGACAGATCAATGAGCAGTTCTTC	CASSPGQINEQFF
NA	TRBV5-6	TRBJ2-2	NA	TGTGCCAGCAGCTTTAGAAGGGCGACGGACACCGGGGAGCTGTTTTTT	CASSFRRATDTGELFF
NA	TRBV11-2	TRBJ2-7	TRBD2	TGTGCCAGCACCTCGAGAGCGGGAAACGAGCAGTACTTC	CASTSRAGNEQYF
NA	TRBV6-4	TRBJ2-7	NA	TGTGCCAGCAGCCCCGGGTCCTACGAGCAGTACTTC	CASSPGSYEQYF
few	TRBV5-1	TRBJ1-1	TRBD1	TGCGCCAGCAGCTTGGTGCAGGGGGGGAACACTGAAGCTTTCTTT	CASSLVQGGNTEAFF
NA	TRBV7-6	TRBJ1-1	NA	TGTGCCAGCAGCTCCCGGGTGGGGGGCAGGGAGACTGAAGCTTTCTTT	CASSSRVGGRETEAFF
NA	TRBV19	TRBJ1-2	NA	TGTGCCAGTAGTATCCGGCAACCTTACTATGGCTACACCTTC	CASSIRQPYYGYTF